This TCR beta chain was sequenced for a study of T-cell reconstitution after alpha-beta-depleted transplantation in children. Study outcomes and limitations: From newly produced T cells came most of the T-cell counts and diversity one year after transplant. High day-60 TCRbeta diversity in some patients came from surviving recipient T cells and thymic progenitors. In patients about two months after transplant, alpha-beta T cells reportedly arose from several hundred expanded graft clones.

This CDR3 has 14 residues. V lost 5 bases to trimming and J lost 8 bases; unmatched junction nucleotides: 7. This clonotype was recorded at least ten times. Its antigen is not known. Unique molecular identifiers were incorporated during preparation of the TCRbeta library. TCRdb re-called the PCR reads with MiXCR, one entry per CDR3 protein. The repertoire includes more than 120,000 distinct CDR3 sequences, about 9% of them detected once, and 15% to 20% sits in the top ten. V and J are TRBV12-3 or TRBV12-4 and TRBJ2-4; 9 nucleotides align to TRBD2. The sample in question was PBMCs, mostly from graft donor cells, obtained 180 days after TCRalphabeta/CD19-depleted stem cell transplant. This TCR came from a female patient aged 2-9 years who had a stem cell transplant for congenital amegakaryocytic thrombocytopenia, so the T cells may come from the graft donor. CDR3 loop: CASSPQREVYIQYF. In DNA form, the CDR3 reads TGTGCCAGCAGTCCTCAGCGGGAGGTGTACATTCAGTACTTC.